The entry below describes one TCR beta chain. Its antigen is unidentified. The CDR3 contains 14 residues. V was trimmed by 4 bases and J by 5 bases, leaving 12 bases between them. Germline CDR1 SGHRS, CDR2 YFSETQ. The data are from a study of tumor-infiltrating lymphocytes in localized non-small cell lung cancer. Looking at the study overall: Some samples were collected after neoadjuvant chemotherapy; smokers, never-smokers and several histologies were included.

Generated by immunoSEQ multiplex PCR, the TCRdb table keeps only in-frame clones and is missing some. The sample has just over 14,000 clones, approximately 80% seen once. Study-wide findings and caveats: T-cell fraction did not differ between immunotypes IM1 and IM2. Higher tumor T cell infiltration than in uninvolved lung was supported by TCRbeta sequencing.

The clonotype originates from a human donor with non-small cell lung cancer. Sequenced sample: lung tumor tissue. The V and J genes are TRBV5-1 and TRBJ1-4; the D is unclear. The CDR3 nucleotides are TGCGCCAGCAGCAAAGCAGACTCAAATGAAAAACTGTTTTTT. Its translation is CASSKADSNEKLFF.